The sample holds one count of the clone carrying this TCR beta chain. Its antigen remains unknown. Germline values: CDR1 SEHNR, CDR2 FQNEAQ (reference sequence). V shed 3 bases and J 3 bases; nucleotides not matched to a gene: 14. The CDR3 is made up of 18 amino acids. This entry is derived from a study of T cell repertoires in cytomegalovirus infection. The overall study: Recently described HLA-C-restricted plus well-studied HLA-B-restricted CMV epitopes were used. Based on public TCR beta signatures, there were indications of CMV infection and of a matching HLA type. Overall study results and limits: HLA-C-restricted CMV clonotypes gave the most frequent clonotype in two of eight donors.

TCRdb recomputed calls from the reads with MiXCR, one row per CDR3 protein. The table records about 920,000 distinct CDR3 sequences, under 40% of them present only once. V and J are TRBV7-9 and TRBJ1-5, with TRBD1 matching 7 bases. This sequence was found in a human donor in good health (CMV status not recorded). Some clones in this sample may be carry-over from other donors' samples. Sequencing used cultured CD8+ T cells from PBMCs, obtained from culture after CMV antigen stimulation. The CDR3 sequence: CASSFGVTGQSFNQPQHF. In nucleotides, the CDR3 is TGTGCCAGCAGCTTCGGCGTTACGGGACAGTCTTTCAATCAGCCCCAGCATTTT.